The next 28 T cell receptor beta chains were all read from a single sample in a study of T cells in localized non-small cell lung cancer. Sequencing was performed with immunoSEQ multiplex PCR; in TCRdb, only in-frame clones are kept and a portion is missing. The table records about 54,000 clones, about four fifths of them present only once. The sequencing here drew on peripheral blood, taken before any cancer treatment. Receptor source: an older female donor with stage II squamous cell lung carcinoma.

V and J are TRBV11-2 and TRBJ2-6; D is perhaps TRBD1 (5 bases). CDR3 size: 18 residues. The germline CDR1 and CDR2 sequences are SGHAT and FQNNGV. Trimming cost V 0 bases and J 0 bases, with 12 bases left between them. The CDR3 DNA follows: TGTGCCAGCAGCTTAGATCCGGACATCCACTCTGGGGCCAACGTCCTGACTTTC. Translated: CASSLDPDIHSGANVLTF.

The V and J genes are TRBV5-6 and TRBJ1-1; D uncertain. This CDR3 spans 11 amino acids. The V end lost 3 bases, the J end lost 2 bases, and 2 bases lay between the germline ends. Germline loops: CDR1 SGHDT, CDR2 YYEEEE. CDR3 protein: CASSSNTEAFF. In DNA form, the CDR3 reads TGTGCCAGCAGCTCTAACACTGAAGCTTTCTTT.

The table lists this clone with a few counts. The chain is built from TRBV11-2 and TRBJ2-1, with D possibly being TRBD1 (6 bases). The CDR3 covers 17 residues. V gave up 5 bases and J gave up 0 bases, with 17 bases separating them. In germline, CDR1 is SGHAT, CDR2 FQNNGV. The CDR3 coding sequence is TGTGCCAGCAGCCGCTCCCTACGAGGGGGCTCCTACAATGAGCAGTTCTTC. Protein product: CASSRSLRGGSYNEQFF. Full variable domain (rest looked up from reference TRBV11-2 and TRBJ2-1): EAGVAQSPRYKIIEKRQSVAFWCNPISGHATLYWYQQILGQGPKLLIQFQNNGVVDDSQLPKDRFSAERLKGVDSTLKIQPAKLEDSAVYLCASSRSLRGGSYNEQFFGPGTRLTVL.

On this clone: At one boundary the junction diverges from the germline segment, which might be a read error. V usage is TRBV5-1 and J usage is TRBJ1-2; 9 positions match TRBD1. There are 15 residues in the CDR3. Germline V lookup: CDR1 SGHRS, CDR2 YFSETQ. This CDR3 is CASSLGQGRAYGYTF. The CDR3 region has the DNA TGCGCCAGCAGTTTGGGACAGGGACGGGCCTATGGCTACACCTTC.

This clone was detected once. The chain employs TRBV6-5 and TRBJ1-4; 9 nucleotides align to TRBD1. The CDR3 totals 14 residues. With V trimmed by 0 bases and J by 8 bases, 1 base remained unmatched. Per germline, CDR1 MNHEY and CDR2 SVGAGI. CDR3 sequence reads: CASSYSGQGEKLFF. CDR3 nucleotides: TGTGCCAGCAGTTACTCCGGACAGGGGGAAAAACTGTTTTTT.

The sample holds a few counts of this clone. This rearrangement joins TRBV7-9 to TRBJ1-4; no firm D call. This CDR3 is built from 14 residues. V was cut by 4 bases and J by 0 bases, with 6 bases left in between. Germline lookup yields CDR1 SEHNR and CDR2 FQNEAQ (reference sequence). The CDR3 is CASSSRATNEKLFF. Written as DNA, the CDR3 is TGTGCCAGCAGCTCACGGGCAACTAATGAAAAACTGTTTTTT. Full variable domain (outside the CDR3, taken from reference TRBV7-9 and TRBJ1-4): DTGVSQNPRHKITKRGQNVTFRCDPISEHNRLYWYRQTLGQGPEFLTYFQNEAQLEKSRLLSDRFSAERPKGSFSTLEIQRTEQGDSAMYLCASSSRATNEKLFFGSGTQLSVL.

The genes are TRBV7-9 and TRBJ2-2; 7 bases agree with TRBD1. The CDR3 spans 16 residues. The germline V gene has CDR1 SEHNR and CDR2 FQNEAQ (reference sequence). V lost 6 bases and J lost 5; bases outside the gene matches: 12. CDR3 protein: CASSPRGQTQTGELFF. The CDR3 DNA reads as TGTGCCAGCAGTCCTCGGGGACAGACCCAAACCGGGGAGCTGTTTTTT.

The V gene is TRBV7-2, the J gene TRBJ1-5; D remains unclear. The CDR3 extends over 15 amino acids. In germline, CDR1 is SGHTA, CDR2 FQGNSA. V was cut by 4 bases and J by 0 bases, with 10 bases left in between. CDR3 residues: CASSSGPLSNQPQHF. The CDR3 nucleotides are TGTGCCAGCAGCTCCGGACCTCTTAGCAATCAGCCCCAGCATTTT.

The chain recombines TRBV5-1 with TRBJ1-2, with 7 bases fitting TRBD1. Trimming cost V 4 bases and J 4 bases; bases outside gene matches: 4. The germline gives CDR1 SGHRS, CDR2 YFSETQ. The CDR3 has 13 residues. The CDR3 DNA reads as TGCGCCAGCAGCCCGACAGGGATCTATGGCTACACCTTC. Protein: CASSPTGIYGYTF.

This chain joins TRBV27 and TRBJ1-2; D is unresolved. V lost 3 bases, J lost 5 bases, and 13 bases lay in between. The CDR3 totals 14 residues. Germline assignment: CDR1 MNHEY and CDR2 SMNVEV (reference sequence). The CDR3 loop reads CASSFGTAGYGYTF. The CDR3 coding sequence is TGTGCCAGCAGTTTCGGCACGGCCGGGTATGGCTACACCTTC.

The V call is TRBV7-6, the J call TRBJ2-6; 8 nucleotides agree with TRBD1. The CDR3 has 18 amino acids. Germline V gene lookup returns CDR1 SGHVS and CDR2 FNYEAQ. Trimming at V came to 2 bases and at J to 0 bases, leaving 6 bases not matched to a gene. CDR3 sequence: CASSLRTGISSGANVLTF. The CDR3 nucleotides are TGTGCCAGCAGCTTAAGGACAGGGATTTCCTCTGGGGCCAACGTCCTGACTTTC.

The chain links TRBV10-2 to TRBJ1-1; D is unresolved. Trimming pared 1 base from V and 2 bases from J, leaving 11 bases between. Germline lookup yields CDR1 WSHSY and CDR2 SAAADI. The CDR3 has 15 residues. This CDR3 reads CASSEFRGSNTEAFF. In DNA form, the CDR3 reads TGCGCCAGCAGTGAGTTTCGGGGATCTAACACTGAAGCTTTCTTT.

The chain carries TRBV27 and TRBJ2-7, with 7 positions matching TRBD2. From germline, CDR1 is MNHEY and CDR2 SMNVEV (reference sequence). CDR3 length: 14 residues. With V trimmed by 6 bases and J by 3 bases, 8 bases remained unmatched. The CDR3 reads CASRRTSGGYEQYF. In DNA form, the CDR3 reads TGTGCCAGCAGACGAACCTCGGGGGGCTACGAGCAGTACTTC.

The chain couples TRBV18 to TRBJ2-2; possible D gene TRBD2, 5 bases. Germline assignment: CDR1 KGHSH and CDR2 LQKENI. The length of the CDR3 is 16 residues. V dropped 6 bases and J dropped 3 bases, with 17 bases sitting between them. The CDR3 is CASSRAPLGDTGELFF. The CDR3 region has the DNA TGTGCCAGCTCGAGGGCCCCCCTAGGCGACACCGGGGAGCTGTTTTTT. Drawing the rest from reference TRBV18 and TRBJ2-2, the complete variable domain is NAGVMQNPRHLVRRRGQEARLRCSPMKGHSHVYWYRQLPEEGLKFMVYLQKENIIDESGMPKERFSAEFPKEGPSILRIQQVVRGDSAAYFCASSRAPLGDTGELFFGEGSRLTVL.

The chain employs TRBV9 and TRBJ2-7, with 10 bases identical to TRBD1. Germline V gives CDR1 SGDLS, CDR2 YYNGEE. The CDR3 is 14 residues long. Unmatched junction bases numbered 4, after V lost 1 base and J lost 6 bases. The CDR3 DNA is TGTGCCAGCAGCGTAATGGGGACAGGGGTCGAGCAGTACTTC. This gives the protein CASSVMGTGVEQYF. Combining the CDR3 with reference TRBV9 and TRBJ2-7 gives the whole variable domain DSGVTQTPKHLITATGQRVTLRCSPRSGDLSVYWYQQSLDQGLQFLIQYYNGEERAKGNILERFSAQQFPDLHSELNLSSLELGDSALYFCASSVMGTGVEQYFGPGTRLTVT.

The rearrangement joins TRBV6-5 to TRBJ1-4; tentatively, D is TRBD1 (6 bases). The CDR3 totals 16 residues. From germline, CDR1 is MNHEY and CDR2 SVGAGI. V was pared by 0 bases and J by 3 bases, with 11 bases between. CDR3 DNA sequence: TGTGCCAGCAGTTACTCCGGAAACAGGGCTAATGAAAAACTGTTTTTT. Protein sequence: CASSYSGNRANEKLFF.

CDR3 sequence: CASSLEGRTSTDTQYF. CDR3 bases: TGTGCCAGCAGCTTAGAGGGACGGACTAGCACAGATACGCAGTATTTT. This sequence joins TRBV7-3 and TRBJ2-3; D may match TRBD1 or TRBD2 (5 bases each). Germline V lookup: CDR1 SGHTA, CDR2 FQGTGA. V lost 2 bases and J lost 0, with 12 bases in between. The CDR3 is made up of 16 amino acids.

The chain carries TRBV20-1 and TRBJ2-5; possibly TRBD2 for D (6 bases). The CDR3 has 10 residues. The germline V and J ends were trimmed by 6 bases and 11 bases, with 13 bases remaining between them. Germline CDR1 and CDR2: DFQATT and SNEGSKA (reference sequence). CDR3 coding DNA: TGCAGTGCGGGGCGGGACCATCAGTACTTC. This gives the protein CSAGRDHQYF.

This clone appeared a few times. The chain combines TRBV2 with TRBJ1-1; no reliable D call. The germline CDR1 and CDR2 sequences are SNHLY and FYNNEI. Deletions cut 0 bases from V and 1 base from J, with 3 bases between. CDR3 length equals 13 residues. CDR3 coding DNA: TGTGCCAGCAGTGAAGCGTGGAACACTGAAGCTTTCTTT. Encoded protein: CASSEAWNTEAFF.

The chain uses TRBV7-9 and TRBJ2-1, with D maybe TRBD2 (5 bases). The germline V and J ends were trimmed by 3 bases and 2 bases, with 11 bases remaining between them. From germline, CDR1 is SEHNR and CDR2 FQNEAQ (reference sequence). The CDR3 covers 15 residues. Here the CDR3 reads CASSLVDFPYNEQFF. In DNA form, the CDR3 reads TGTGCCAGCAGCTTGGTGGACTTCCCCTACAATGAGCAGTTCTTC.

Turning to this clone: One junction end disagrees with the germline gene, perhaps due to a read error. This chain joins TRBV5-4 and TRBJ2-3; TRBD2 matches at 9 bases. The CDR3 loop spans 15 amino acids. From germline, CDR1 is SGHNT and CDR2 YYREEE (reference sequence). The CDR3 loop reads CASSLVASGVDTQYF. For the CDR3, the DNA is TGTGCCAGCAGTTTGGTGGCTAGCGGGGTTGATACGCAGTATTTT.

This clone has a handful of counts. This sequence joins TRBV7-9 and TRBJ1-2; D is ambiguous. This CDR3 spans 13 amino acids. Trimming removed 2 bases at V and 7 bases at J, with 11 bases between. The germline gives CDR1 SEHNR, CDR2 FQNEAQ (reference sequence). CDR3 nucleotide sequence: TGTGCCAGCAGCTTATTGGGGTCTATTGGCTACACCTTC. Amino acid sequence: CASSLLGSIGYTF.

The rearrangement uses TRBV2 and TRBJ2-1; 7 bases fit TRBD2. J lost 7 bases, V lost 2 bases, and 8 bases had no gene match. This CDR3 contains 15 residues. CDR1 SNHLY and CDR2 FYNNEI come from the germline V gene. CDR3 region: CASSELGGTLNEQFF. The CDR3 DNA sequence: TGTGCCAGCAGTGAATTGGGGGGGACCTTAAATGAGCAGTTCTTC.

The chain combines TRBV6-7 with TRBJ2-2, with D perhaps TRBD1 (6 bases). TRBV6-7 belongs to the ORF category, with a function that is uncertain. The V end lost 10 bases, the J end lost 5 bases, and 20 bases lay between the germline ends. The CDR3 length is 15 residues. The CDR3 here is CANPRDRRITGELFF. In DNA, the CDR3 is TGTGCCAATCCCCGAGACAGGAGGATAACCGGGGAGCTGTTTTTT.

The chain joins TRBV21-1 to TRBJ1-5; the tabulated D call, TRBD1, remains unverified against the DNA. TRBV21-1 is reported as a pseudogene. CDR3 length equals 16 residues. The CDR3 here is CASSKNRGPGNQPQHF. The DNA for the CDR3 is TGTGCCAGCAGCAAAAACAGGGGGCCAGGGAATCAGCCCCAGCATTTT.

The CDR3 reads CASSAPEGQGGRYTF. The CDR3 region has the DNA TGTGCCAGCAGTGCCCCCGAGGGACAGGGAGGTCGCTACACCTTC. This chain joins TRBV2 and TRBJ1-2; 9 bases align to TRBD1. From germline, CDR1 is SNHLY and CDR2 FYNNEI. The CDR3 extends over 15 amino acids. Trimming cost V 4 bases and J 9 bases; bases outside gene matches: 12.

This clone showed up just a few times. As DNA, the CDR3 is TGCGCCAGCAGCCAAGATCAGGCCCGCGGGGCTTTCTTT. It codes for CASSQDQARGAFF. The chain combines TRBV4-1 with TRBJ1-1; D gene unclear. The CDR3 is made up of 13 amino acids. Germline V CDR1 and CDR2: MGHRA, YSYEKL. The V and J ends lost 0 bases and 11 bases respectively, with 13 bases between them.

This chain uses TRBV5-6 with TRBJ1-2; possible D gene TRBD1, 6 bases. V gave up 4 bases and J gave up 4 bases, with 11 bases separating them. The CDR3 runs 13 residues. Germline CDR1 and CDR2: SGHDT and YYEEEE. CDR3 amino acids: CASSPDSLYGYTF. In nucleotides, the CDR3 is TGTGCCAGCAGCCCGGACAGCCTCTATGGCTACACCTTC.